The 30 T cell receptor beta chains given below trace back to one sample, sequenced in a study of cytomegalovirus exposure and HLA in healthy donors. In the PCR, 60 Vbeta and 13 Jbeta primers were used. Repertoires were generated with immunoSEQ multiplex PCR, while TCRdb's copy carries only in-frame clones and drops some. The sample includes fewer than 150,000 clones, roughly 80% of them seen just once. Sequencing was performed on PBMCs. The receptors were gathered from a male donor in good health and CMV-seronegative.

This chain uses TRBV30 with TRBJ1-4, with 9 positions matching TRBD1. This CDR3 contains 14 residues. The junction had 8 bases not matched to a gene; V was cut back by 5 bases and J by 7 bases. Germline CDR1 GTSNPN, CDR2 SVGIG (reference sequence). The CDR3 loop is CAWSPGTGFEKLFF. The CDR3, as DNA: TGTGCCTGGTCCCCCGGGACAGGGTTTGAAAAACTGTTTTTT.

Only a few counts were recorded for this clone. V usage is TRBV5-8 and J usage is TRBJ2-7; TRBD2 is a possible D gene (5 bases). The CDR3 contains 15 residues. Trimming cost V 1 base and J 0 bases, with 11 bases left between them. CDR1 is SGHTS and CDR2 is YDEGEE in the germline V gene. CDR3 coding DNA: TGTGCCAGCAGCTTGCCTAGCAGATACTCCTACGAGCAGTACTTC. Translating it yields CASSLPSRYSYEQYF.

A single count supports this clone. The chain has TRBV6-7 and TRBJ1-2; weak D call: TRBD1 (5 bases). TRBV6-7 counts as an open reading frame of uncertain function. V shed 5 bases and J shed 8 bases, with 21 bases lying between them. The CDR3 loop spans 15 amino acids. Here the CDR3 reads CASSLTPVGGDGYTF. The CDR3 DNA reads as TGTGCCAGCAGTCTTACCCCTGTGGGAGGGGACGGCTACACCTTC.

This clone was counted between two and nine times. This rearrangement joins TRBV9 to TRBJ1-6; D not certain. With 0 bases removed from V and 6 bases from J, the gap between germline ends came to 7 bases. The V gene's germline CDR1 is SGDLS and CDR2 YYNGEE. This CDR3 has 14 residues. CDR3 residues: CASSVGHVNSPLHF. The CDR3 coding sequence is TGTGCCAGCAGCGTAGGACACGTTAATTCACCCCTCCACTTT.

V is TRBV5-3 and J is TRBJ1-5, with D uncertain. TRBV5-3 is an ORF; its function is uncertain. V gave up 0 bases and J gave up 9 bases, with 16 bases separating them. This CDR3 is built from 15 residues. The CDR3 bases are TGTGCCAGAAGCTTGGATCCCGGCGTCGGCGGGCCCCAGCATTTT. Residues: CARSLDPGVGGPQHF.

The chain links TRBV30 to TRBJ2-4, with TRBD1 as a possible D gene (6 bases). Germline loops: CDR1 GTSNPN, CDR2 SVGIG (reference sequence). V lost 3 bases to trimming and J lost 1 base, with 13 bases between them. This CDR3 is 15 amino acids long. The CDR3 loop is CAWRVGGTAKNIQYF. The CDR3 DNA reads as TGTGCCTGGAGAGTAGGGGGTACGGCCAAAAACATTCAGTACTTC.

The chain uses TRBV5-8 and TRBJ2-2; 8 nucleotides line up with TRBD1. V shed 7 bases, J shed 9 bases, and the junction held 11 bases outside the gene matches. The CDR3 contains 14 residues. The germline gives CDR1 SGHTS, CDR2 YDEGEE. Here the CDR3 DNA reads TGTGCCAGCCGGACAGGGAAGGGACACCGGGAGCTGTTTTTT. This gives the protein CASRTGKGHRELFF. Complete variable domain (other parts from reference TRBV5-8 and TRBJ2-2): EAGVTQSPTHLIKTRGQQATLRCSPISGHTSVYWYQQALGLGLQFLLWYDEGEERNRGNFPPRFSGRQFPNYSSELNVNALELEDSALYLCASRTGKGHRELFFGEGSRLTVL.

The gene calls are TRBV7-2 and TRBJ2-7, with D possibly TRBD1 on 7 matching bases. Germline V gives CDR1 SGHTA, CDR2 FQGNSA. The CDR3 runs 15 residues. V was trimmed by 1 base and J by 5 bases, leaving 15 bases between them. The CDR3 loop is CASSLGSRGADEQYF. DNA for the CDR3: TGTGCCAGCAGCTTAGGCTCCAGGGGGGCTGACGAGCAGTACTTC.

The chain recombines TRBV18 with TRBJ1-2; D uncertain. The V gene lost 0 bases and the J gene lost 7 bases, with 12 bases spanning the gap. The CDR3 is 14 amino acids. Germline V gives CDR1 KGHSH, CDR2 LQKENI. CDR3 region: CASSPPLPGSGYTF. CDR3 nucleotides: TGTGCCAGCTCACCACCGCTCCCCGGGTCTGGCTACACCTTC.

This clone appeared a single time. The rearrangement uses TRBV30 and TRBJ1-6, with 7 bases fitting TRBD1. This CDR3 region has 14 residues. Trimming cost V 8 bases and J 7 bases; bases outside gene matches: 11. CDR1 is GTSNPN and CDR2 is SVGIG in the germline V gene (reference sequence). CDR3 sequence reads: CAQKNDRVNSPLHF. The DNA for the CDR3 is TGTGCCCAAAAGAACGACAGGGTAAATTCACCCCTCCACTTT.

The V gene is TRBV28, the J gene TRBJ2-2, with 7 bases that match TRBD2. The CDR3 has 14 residues. V dropped 6 bases and J dropped 7; count of bases not matched to a gene: 8. Germline V gives CDR1 MDHEN, CDR2 SYDVKM. This chain's CDR3 is CASSRRGDYGELFF. The CDR3 DNA reads as TGTGCCAGCAGCCGACGAGGGGACTACGGGGAGCTGTTTTTT.

On this clone itself: The identical CDR3 is also encoded by other nucleotide sequences in the sample. CDR3 coding DNA: TGTGCCAGCAGCCCTCGGCGGGGGACTTACAATGAGCAGTTCTTC. Protein: CASSPRRGTYNEQFF. The J gene is TRBJ2-1, the V gene TRBV6-1; 7 bases fit TRBD2. Germline assignment: CDR1 MNHNS and CDR2 SASEGT. The CDR3 totals 15 residues. V dropped 6 bases and J dropped 4; count of bases not matched to a gene: 9.

CDR3 DNA sequence: TGTGCCGGCCGGGGGAACTATGGCTACACCTTC. Its protein product is CAGRGNYGYTF. The chain employs TRBV28 and TRBJ1-2; the D gene is possibly TRBD1 (5 bases). The germline V gene has CDR1 MDHEN and CDR2 SYDVKM. This CDR3 has 11 residues. Trimming shortened V by 11 bases and J by 2 bases, and 9 bases separated the two germline ends.

This chain joins TRBV9 and TRBJ1-6; possibly TRBD1 for D (5 bases). The CDR3 has 16 residues. Per the germline V gene, CDR1 is SGDLS and CDR2 is YYNGEE. V lost 4 bases, J lost 6 bases, and 17 bases lay in between. The CDR3 is CASSHRVGVGNSPLHF. CDR3 nucleotide sequence: TGTGCCAGCAGCCACCGGGTAGGGGTCGGTAATTCACCCCTCCACTTT.

The chain employs TRBV28 and TRBJ1-2, with a weak D call TRBD1 (6 bases). V dropped 5 bases and J dropped 5 bases, with 21 bases sitting between them. The CDR3 consists of 16 residues. Germline CDR1 and CDR2: MDHEN and SYDVKM. CDR3 residues: CASSPPTGGQYYGYTF. In nucleotides, the CDR3 is TGTGCCAGCAGTCCACCGACGGGGGGGCAGTATTATGGCTACACCTTC.

The V call is TRBV29-1, the J call TRBJ2-5; 10 positions match TRBD1. The CDR3 has 17 residues. Germline V lookup: CDR1 SQVTM, CDR2 ANQGSEA. After removal of 7 bases from V and 3 bases from J, the junction contained 17 bases not matched to a gene. CDR3 sequence (DNA): TGCAGCGGGAGGGACAGGGGCCGGTTGGGCGCTAAAGAGACCCAGTACTTC. It yields the protein CSGRDRGRLGAKETQYF. The variable domain in full, with the rest retrieved from reference TRBV29-1 and TRBJ2-5, is SAVISQKPSRDICQRGTSLTIQCQVDSQVTMMFWYRQQPGQSLTLIATANQGSEATYESGFVIDKFPISRPNLTFSTLTVSNMSPEDSSIYLCSGRDRGRLGAKETQYFGPGTRLLVL.

The CDR3 DNA sequence: TGCAGCGTTGGGACAGGGGATGGCTATGGCTACACCTTC. This translates into CSVGTGDGYGYTF. This chain uses TRBV29-1 with TRBJ1-2; 9 nucleotides line up with TRBD1. CDR1 SQVTM and CDR2 ANQGSEA come from the germline V gene. V lost 4 bases, J lost 4 bases, and 4 bases stayed unmatched. The CDR3 totals 13 residues. Based on the CDR3 plus reference TRBV29-1 and TRBJ1-2, the full variable domain is SAVISQKPSRDICQRGTSLTIQCQVDSQVTMMFWYRQQPGQSLTLIATANQGSEATYESGFVIDKFPISRPNLTFSTLTVSNMSPEDSSIYLCSVGTGDGYGYTFGSGTRLTVV.

The chain combines TRBV7-9 with TRBJ2-7; a weak D match, TRBD1 (6 bases). This CDR3 spans 13 amino acids. Germline V gene sequence: CDR1 SEHNR, CDR2 FQNEAQ (reference sequence). V lost 5 bases, J lost 2 bases, and 10 bases lay in between. CDR3 nucleotides: TGTGCCAGCAGCCAAGGGACAACCTACGAGCAGTACTTC. This sequence encodes CASSQGTTYEQYF.

The chain is built from TRBV5-4 and TRBJ2-2, with 9 bases lining up with TRBD1. The V and J ends lost 4 bases and 3 bases, in that order; junction bases with no gene match: 10. The CDR3 contains 17 residues. The germline gives CDR1 SGHNT, CDR2 YYREEE (reference sequence). CDR3 in amino acids: CASSPRMDRGDTGELFF. DNA of the CDR3: TGTGCCAGCAGCCCTAGAATGGACAGGGGCGACACCGGGGAGCTGTTTTTT.

The chain joins TRBV13 to TRBJ1-5, with 7 positions matching TRBD1. This CDR3 region has 15 residues. Germline loops: CDR1 PRHDT, CDR2 FYEKMQ (reference sequence). The V and J ends lost 3 bases and 0 bases, in that order; junction bases with no gene match: 2. CDR3 DNA sequence: TGTGCCAGCAGCTTGGGACAGCATAGCAATCAGCCCCAGCATTTT. Protein: CASSLGQHSNQPQHF.

This chain uses TRBV7-2 with TRBJ2-1, with D perhaps TRBD2 (6 bases). Per the germline V gene, CDR1 is SGHTA and CDR2 is FQGNSA. Trimming pared 5 bases from V and 8 bases from J, leaving 19 bases between. The CDR3 is 15 amino acids. CDR3 in amino acids: CASSPSRQGGDEQFF. The CDR3 DNA is TGTGCCAGCAGCCCCTCCCGCCAGGGCGGGGATGAGCAGTTCTTC.

The chain links TRBV5-1 to TRBJ1-1, with 9 bases that match TRBD1. Germline V gene data show CDR1 as SGHRS and CDR2 as YFSETQ. V was pared by 3 bases and J by 8 bases, with 8 bases of the junction left unmatched. This CDR3 is 14 amino acids long. Written as DNA, the CDR3 is TGCGCCAGCAGCTCGGGACAGGGTTTCACCGAAGCTTTCTTT. Encoded protein: CASSSGQGFTEAFF.

This chain links TRBV7-3 with TRBJ1-1; perhaps TRBD1 as D (5 bases). Germline V lookup: CDR1 SGHTA, CDR2 FQGTGA. The CDR3 is 14 residues long. Trimming removed 6 bases from V and 7 bases from J, with 18 bases in between. DNA for the CDR3: TGTGCCAGCAGTCCCCTCGACGGGGGGGGTGAAGCTTTCTTT. It encodes CASSPLDGGGEAFF.

The chain combines TRBV9 with TRBJ2-1, with 7 bases fitting TRBD2. This CDR3 comprises 16 residues. Germline-derived CDR1 and CDR2 are SGDLS and YYNGEE. With V trimmed by 3 bases and J by 6 bases, 12 bases remained unmatched. The CDR3 DNA reads TGTGCCAGCAGCGCCAGAACGGGCACGGGAGGCAATGAGCAGTTCTTC. It yields the protein CASSARTGTGGNEQFF.

This clone occurred a few times. The CDR3 bases are TGTGCCTGTGCCTACGCTTATGGCTACACCTTC. This codes for CACAYAYGYTF. This rearrangement joins TRBV30 to TRBJ1-2; D not resolved. Germline CDR1 GTSNPN, CDR2 SVGIG (reference sequence). V shed 6 bases and J shed 5 bases, with 10 bases lying between them. This CDR3 has 11 residues.

The rearrangement links TRBV4-2 to TRBJ1-6, with D unclear. Germline loops: CDR1 LGHNA, CDR2 YNFKEQ. The CDR3 has 15 residues. The germline V and J ends were trimmed by 4 bases and 5 bases, with 12 bases remaining between them. DNA of the CDR3: TGTGCCAGCAGCCGCCTCGCGGGAGATAATTCACCCCTCCACTTT. Its protein product is CASSRLAGDNSPLHF.

This clone has a single count. The gene calls are TRBV6-5 and TRBJ1-2; 8 bases match TRBD1. This CDR3 is built from 13 residues. Per the germline V gene, CDR1 is MNHEY and CDR2 is SVGAGI. Unmatched junction bases numbered 4, after V lost 2 bases and J lost 8 bases. In nucleotides, the CDR3 is TGTGCCAGCAGTTACGGGACAGGCCTGGGCTACACCTTC. This translates into CASSYGTGLGYTF.

The chain couples TRBV5-6 to TRBJ2-7; perhaps TRBD1 as D (6 bases). The length of the CDR3 is 15 residues. Trimming left V 4 bases short and J 0 bases short, with 14 bases between. Germline V lookup: CDR1 SGHDT, CDR2 YYEEEE. The CDR3: CASSRQGSSSYEQYF. The CDR3 DNA sequence: TGTGCCAGCAGCCGCCAGGGGTCTAGCTCCTACGAGCAGTACTTC.

The rearrangement links TRBV6-1 to TRBJ1-1; D possibly corresponds to TRBD1 (5 bases). The CDR3 loop spans 14 amino acids. The V gene lost 4 bases and the J gene lost 4 bases, with 13 bases spanning the gap. CDR1 and CDR2 from the germline V gene are MNHNS and SASEGT. The CDR3 loop is CASSGGRVGTEAFF. In DNA form, the CDR3 reads TGTGCCAGCAGTGGGGGGAGGGTTGGCACTGAAGCTTTCTTT.

The chain carries TRBV7-2 and TRBJ1-1; D possibly corresponds to TRBD1 (5 bases). Germline CDR1 is SGHTA and CDR2 is FQGNSA. The CDR3 consists of 14 residues. V lost 6 bases and J lost 4, with 15 bases in between. The CDR3 is CASRFGGDSTEAFF. CDR3 DNA sequence: TGTGCCAGCAGATTCGGGGGGGATAGCACTGAAGCTTTCTTT.